This T cell receptor (beta chain) is from a study of blood T cells in healthy people across ages. CDR1 and CDR2 (germline): SQVTM, ANQGSEA. This CDR3 is 13 amino acids long. The V and J ends lost 6 bases and 5 bases, in that order; junction bases with no gene match: 6. Primed by a sample-barcoded 5' primer and a J-beta primer mix, a second PCR proceeded for 7 to 11 cycles. MiXCR, run by TCRdb on the 5' RACE reads, gives a single entry per CDR3 protein. The data show roughly 1 million distinct CDR3 sequences, with around 27% seen just once and around 0.75% held by the top ten. The data also belong to a second study, concerning T cells of mothers and their children.

Sequenced material: blood. The source is a girl aged 2 to 9 in good health. V usage is TRBV29-1 and J usage is TRBJ1-5; TRBD1 matches 8 bases. The CDR3 region has the DNA TGCAGCGTACAAACAGGGGGGGATCAGCCCCAGCATTTT. Its translation: CSVQTGGDQPQHF.